This T cell receptor beta chain came from a study of cytomegalovirus exposure and HLA in healthy donors. Regarding the study as a whole: TRBV6-2, TRBV6-3 and other indistinguishable V segments were excluded.

Trimming removed 4 bases from V and 8 bases from J; junction bases left unmatched: 14. The CDR3 has 15 amino acids. CDR1 and CDR2 from the germline V gene are SGHRS and YFSETQ. Primers for the PCR totalled 60 Vbeta and 13 Jbeta. Using immunoSEQ multiplex PCR, the repertoire was profiled, and TCRdb retains in-frame clones only, with some absent. The sample shows approximately 180,000 clones, about four fifths of them seen only once. For this clone: Antigen unknown.

The receptor comes from a man aged 18 to 29 in good health and CMV-seronegative. Sequenced: PBMCs. The chain employs TRBV5-1 and TRBJ1-2; the match to TRBD1 covers 7 bases. The CDR3 DNA is TGCGCCAGCAGCCCAGGGGGAGCGCGTACGGGGGGCTACACCTTC. Translation: CASSPGGARTGGYTF.